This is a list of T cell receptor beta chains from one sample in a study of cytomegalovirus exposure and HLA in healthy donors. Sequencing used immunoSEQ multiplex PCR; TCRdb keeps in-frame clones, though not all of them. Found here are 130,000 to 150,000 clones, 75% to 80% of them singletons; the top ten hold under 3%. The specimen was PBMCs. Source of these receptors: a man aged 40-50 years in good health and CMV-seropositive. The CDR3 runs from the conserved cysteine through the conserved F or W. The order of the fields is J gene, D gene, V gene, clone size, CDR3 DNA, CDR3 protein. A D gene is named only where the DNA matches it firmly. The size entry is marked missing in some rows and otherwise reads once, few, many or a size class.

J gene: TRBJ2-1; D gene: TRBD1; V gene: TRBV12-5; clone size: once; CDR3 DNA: TGTGCTAGTGGTGAAGGACAGGGTAGGAGCAATGAGCAGTTCTTC; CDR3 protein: CASGEGQGRSNEQFF
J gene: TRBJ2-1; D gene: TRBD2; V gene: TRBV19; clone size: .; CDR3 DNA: TGTGCCAGTACCGGTAGCGGGAGGAGGAATGAGCAGTTCTTC; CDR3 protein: CASTGSGRRNEQFF
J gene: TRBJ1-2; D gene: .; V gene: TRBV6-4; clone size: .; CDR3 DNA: TGTGCCAGCATCCAACAGGGTGATGGCTACACCTTC; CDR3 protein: CASIQQGDGYTF
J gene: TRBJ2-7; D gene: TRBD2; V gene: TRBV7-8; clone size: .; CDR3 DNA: TGTGCCAGCAGTCGCGGACTAGCGGGAGTGTACGAGCAGTACTTC; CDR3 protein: CASSRGLAGVYEQYF
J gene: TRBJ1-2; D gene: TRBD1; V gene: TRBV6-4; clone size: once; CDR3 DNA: TGTGCCAGCAGAAATAAAAAACAGGGGATCTCGGGCTACACCTTC; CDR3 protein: CASRNKKQGISGYTF
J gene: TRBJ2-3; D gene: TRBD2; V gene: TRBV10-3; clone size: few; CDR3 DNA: TGTGCCATCAGGGGCCTCACGGGAGGGCCGAATACGCAGTATTTT; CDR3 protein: CAIRGLTGGPNTQYF
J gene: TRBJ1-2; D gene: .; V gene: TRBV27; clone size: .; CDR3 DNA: TGTGCCAGCAGTTTATCCCAGCGGGACTATGGCTACACCTTC; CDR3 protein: CASSLSQRDYGYTF
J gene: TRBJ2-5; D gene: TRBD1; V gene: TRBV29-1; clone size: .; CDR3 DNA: TGCAGCGTTGAAAGGGGACAGGGGGCGATCGGCGACCAGTACTTC; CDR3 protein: CSVERGQGAIGDQYF
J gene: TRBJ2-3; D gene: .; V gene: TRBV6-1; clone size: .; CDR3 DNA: TGTGCCAGCAGTAGTTCGGGAGGCACAGATACGCAGTATTTT; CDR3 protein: CASSSSGGTDTQYF
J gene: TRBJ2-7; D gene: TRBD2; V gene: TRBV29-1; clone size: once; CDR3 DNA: TGCAGCGTTGGGGCGGGAGAAGTATACGAGCAGTACTTC; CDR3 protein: CSVGAGEVYEQYF
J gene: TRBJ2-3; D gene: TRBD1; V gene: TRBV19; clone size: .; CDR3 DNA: TGTGCCAGTAGTATCGACAGGGGGCTCGGAGATACGCAGTATTTT; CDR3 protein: CASSIDRGLGDTQYF
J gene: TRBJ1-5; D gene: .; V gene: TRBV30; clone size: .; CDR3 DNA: TGTGCCTGGAGTGTAGTCGGCGGCAGTCGATATCAGCCCCAGCATTTT; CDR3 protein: CAWSVVGGSRYQPQHF
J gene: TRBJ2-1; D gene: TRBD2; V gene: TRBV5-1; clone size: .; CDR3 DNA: TGCGCCAGCAGCACCCCTAGCGGGAGGGCAGTCAATGAGCAGTTCTTC; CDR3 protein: CASSTPSGRAVNEQFF
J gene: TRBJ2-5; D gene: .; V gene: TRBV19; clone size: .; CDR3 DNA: TGTGCCAGTAGTACTTCCGGGAGTCGGGTTGCGGAGACCCAGTACTTC; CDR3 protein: CASSTSGSRVAETQYF
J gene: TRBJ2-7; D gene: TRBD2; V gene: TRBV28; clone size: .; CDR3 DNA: TGTGCCAGCAGTCTAGCGGGAGGGCCGACCGAGCAGTACTTC; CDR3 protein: CASSLAGGPTEQYF
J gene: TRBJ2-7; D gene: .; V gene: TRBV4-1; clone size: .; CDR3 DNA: TGCGCCAGCAGCCAAGAAGGAAGGGGCCCACCAACCTACGAGCAGTACTTC; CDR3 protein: CASSQEGRGPPTYEQYF
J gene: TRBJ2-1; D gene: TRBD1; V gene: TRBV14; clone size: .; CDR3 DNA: TGTGCCAGCAGCCCCCGGGACAGGGGGAGGTATGAGCAGTTCTTC; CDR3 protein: CASSPRDRGRYEQFF
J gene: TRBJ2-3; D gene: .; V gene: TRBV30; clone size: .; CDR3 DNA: TGTGCCTGGGTAGCGGTAAACACAGATACGCAGTATTTT; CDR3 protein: CAWVAVNTDTQYF
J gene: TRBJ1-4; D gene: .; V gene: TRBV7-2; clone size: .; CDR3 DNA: TGTGCCAGCAGCCCCTTCGGACAGAAGTTAGGTGGTAAACTGTTTTTT; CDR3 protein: CASSPFGQKLGGKLFF
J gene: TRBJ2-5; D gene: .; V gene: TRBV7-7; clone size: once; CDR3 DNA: TGTGCCAGCAGCACCGACCCCAACAGCCGGGAGACCCAGTACTTC; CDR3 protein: CASSTDPNSRETQYF
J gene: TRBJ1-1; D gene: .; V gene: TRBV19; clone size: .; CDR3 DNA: TGTGCCAGTAGATCGCAGGGATTGAACACTGAAGCTTTCTTT; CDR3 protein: CASRSQGLNTEAFF
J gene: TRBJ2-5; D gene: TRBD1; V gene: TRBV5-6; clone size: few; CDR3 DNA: TGTGCCAGCAGCTCTACGACAGGGATCGGGGAGACCCAGTACTTC; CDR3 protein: CASSSTTGIGETQYF
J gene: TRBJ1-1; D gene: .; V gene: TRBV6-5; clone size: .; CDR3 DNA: TGTGCCAGCAGAGCGACAGGAATGAACACTGAAGCTTTCTTT; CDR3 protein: CASRATGMNTEAFF
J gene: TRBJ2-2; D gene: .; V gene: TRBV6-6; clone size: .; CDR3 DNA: TGTGCCAGCACAAACACCCTCACCGGGGAGCTGTTTTTT; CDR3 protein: CASTNTLTGELFF
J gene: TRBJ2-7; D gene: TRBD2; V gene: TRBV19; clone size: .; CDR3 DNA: TGTGCCAGTAGACCCGAGCTAGCGGGAGGGCCCCACGAGCAGTACTTC; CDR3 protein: CASRPELAGGPHEQYF
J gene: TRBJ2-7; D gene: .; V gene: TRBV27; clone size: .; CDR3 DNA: TGTGCCAGCAGTTTATATCCGGGCAGGGCCTCCTACGAGCAGTACTTC; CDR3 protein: CASSLYPGRASYEQYF
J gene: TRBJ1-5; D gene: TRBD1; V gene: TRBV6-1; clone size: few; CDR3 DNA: TGTGCCAGCAGGTACGGGACAGCAGATCAGCCCCAGCATTTT; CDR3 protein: CASRYGTADQPQHF
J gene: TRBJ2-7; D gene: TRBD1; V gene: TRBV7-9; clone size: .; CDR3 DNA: TGTGCCAGCAGCTCCCGCACCGAGAACCGGGACAGGGGAATTCAGCAGTACTTC; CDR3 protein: CASSSRTENRDRGIQQYF
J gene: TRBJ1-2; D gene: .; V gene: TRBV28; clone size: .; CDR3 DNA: TGTGCCAGCAGTCCGTCGACAGACTTTAACTATGGCTACACCTTC; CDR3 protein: CASSPSTDFNYGYTF
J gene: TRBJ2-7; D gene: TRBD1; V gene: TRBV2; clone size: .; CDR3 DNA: TGTGCCAGCAGTCAGACAGGGGGCGGTTCCTACGAGCAGTACTTC; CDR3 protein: CASSQTGGGSYEQYF
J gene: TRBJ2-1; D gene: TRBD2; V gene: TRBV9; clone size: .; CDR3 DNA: TGTGCCAGCAGCGGACTAGCGGGTAACAATGAGCAGTTCTTC; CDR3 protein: CASSGLAGNNEQFF
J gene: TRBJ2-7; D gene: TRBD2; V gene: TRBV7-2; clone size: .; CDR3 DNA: TGTGCCAGCAGCTTAGTAACTAGCGGGAGTAACGAGCAGTACTTC; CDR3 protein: CASSLVTSGSNEQYF
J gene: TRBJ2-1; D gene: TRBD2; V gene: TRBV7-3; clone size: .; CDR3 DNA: TGTGCCAGCAGCTTAGGACTAGCGGGAAGCAATGAGCAGTTCTTC; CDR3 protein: CASSLGLAGSNEQFF
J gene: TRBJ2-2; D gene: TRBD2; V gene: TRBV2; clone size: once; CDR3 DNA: TGTGCCAGCAGACGTTTGGCGGGGGGAGGGACCGGGGAGCTGTTTTTT; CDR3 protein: CASRRLAGGGTGELFF
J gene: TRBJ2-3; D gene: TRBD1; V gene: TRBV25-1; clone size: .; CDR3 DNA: TGTGCCAGCAGAACGGGACAGGGGAACACAGATACGCAGTATTTT; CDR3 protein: CASRTGQGNTDTQYF
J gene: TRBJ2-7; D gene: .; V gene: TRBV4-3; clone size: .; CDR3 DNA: TGCGCCAGCAGCCAAGATGGCGGGGCAGGGCGACAATACGAGCAGTACTTC; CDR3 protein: CASSQDGGAGRQYEQYF
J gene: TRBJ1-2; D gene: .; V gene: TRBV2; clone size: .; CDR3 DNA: TGTGCCAGCAGTCGGGATTCCGCTGGCTACACCTTC; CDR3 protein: CASSRDSAGYTF
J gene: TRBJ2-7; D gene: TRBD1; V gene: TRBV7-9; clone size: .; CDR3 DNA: TGTGCCAGCAGCTTAGCCCCTGGACAGGGGGCATGGTTTAACTACGAGCAGTACTTC; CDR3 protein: CASSLAPGQGAWFNYEQYF
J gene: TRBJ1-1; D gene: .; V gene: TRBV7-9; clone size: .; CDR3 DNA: TGTTCCAGCAGCGAATACCAGATGAACACTGAAGCTTTCTTT; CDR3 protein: CSSSEYQMNTEAFF
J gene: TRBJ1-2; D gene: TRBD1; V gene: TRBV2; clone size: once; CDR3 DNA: TGTGCCAGCAGTGGGGTCGGAGACAGGGCCCTTCGAGGTGGGAGCTACACCTTC; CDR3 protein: CASSGVGDRALRGGSYTF
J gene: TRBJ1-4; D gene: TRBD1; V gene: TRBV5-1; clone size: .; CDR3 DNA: TGCGCCAGCAGCCCGGACAGGGAGAACGAAAAACTGTTTTTT; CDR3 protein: CASSPDRENEKLFF
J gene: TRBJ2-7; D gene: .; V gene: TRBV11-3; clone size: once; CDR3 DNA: TGTGCCAGCAGCTTACAACAGGGATACGAGCAGTACTTC; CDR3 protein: CASSLQQGYEQYF
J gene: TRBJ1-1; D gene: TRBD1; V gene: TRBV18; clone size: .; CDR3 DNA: TGTGCCAGCTCACCCTCGACAGGGATTGAAGCTTTCTTT; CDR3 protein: CASSPSTGIEAFF
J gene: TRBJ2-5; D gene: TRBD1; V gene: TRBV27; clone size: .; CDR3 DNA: TGTGCCAGCAGGGGGACCGGGACAGGGGAAGGGACCCAGTACTTC; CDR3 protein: CASRGTGTGEGTQYF